The clone carrying this T cell receptor (beta chain) was detected only a few times. Antigen specificity is unknown. Combining a sample-barcoded 5' primer with a J-beta primer mix, a second PCR ran for about 7 to 12 cycles. TCRdb re-called the 5' RACE reads through MiXCR, storing one row per CDR3 protein. This table has under 1,100,000 distinct CDR3 sequences, 25% appearing once. The entry originates in a study of blood T cells in healthy people across ages. General study results and limits: In older individuals, TCR beta diversity per million T cells was lower, falling roughly linearly with age.

CDR1 is SQVTM, CDR2 ANQGSEA, per germline. The CDR3 loop spans 15 amino acids. V lost 4 bases and J 5 bases, leaving 20 bases between the germline ends. The sample also formed part of further work on T cells of mothers and their children.

The sample was blood. The sequence came from a girl under 10 years old in good health. The chain employs TRBV29-1 and TRBJ1-1; D possibly corresponds to TRBD1 (5 bases). The chain's CDR3 is CSVGTILAGPTEAFF. CDR3 DNA: TGCAGCGTTGGGACCATCTTGGCAGGGCCAACTGAAGCTTTCTTT.